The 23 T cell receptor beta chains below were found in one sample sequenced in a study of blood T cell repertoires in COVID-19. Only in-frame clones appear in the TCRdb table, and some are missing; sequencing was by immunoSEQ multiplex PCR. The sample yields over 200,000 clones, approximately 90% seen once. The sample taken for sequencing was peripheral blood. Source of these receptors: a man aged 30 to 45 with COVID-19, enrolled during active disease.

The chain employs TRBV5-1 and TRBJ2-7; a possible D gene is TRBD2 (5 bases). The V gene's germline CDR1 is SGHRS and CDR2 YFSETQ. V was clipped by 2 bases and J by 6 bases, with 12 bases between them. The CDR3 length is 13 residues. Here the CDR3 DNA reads TGCGCCAGCAGCTTCGGGATCAGCCCCGAGCAGTACTTC. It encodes CASSFGISPEQYF.

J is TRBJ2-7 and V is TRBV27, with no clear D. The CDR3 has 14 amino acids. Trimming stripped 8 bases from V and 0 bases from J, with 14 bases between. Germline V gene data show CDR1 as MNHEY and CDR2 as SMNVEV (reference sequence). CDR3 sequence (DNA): TGTGCCAGCTCTACCTGGCAGGCCTCCTACGAGCAGTACTTC. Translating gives CASSTWQASYEQYF.

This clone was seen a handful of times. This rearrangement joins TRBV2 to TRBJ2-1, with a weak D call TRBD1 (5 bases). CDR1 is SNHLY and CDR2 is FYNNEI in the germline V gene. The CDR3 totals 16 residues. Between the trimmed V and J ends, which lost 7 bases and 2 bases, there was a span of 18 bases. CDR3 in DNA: TGTGCCAGCACCGAAGAAGCCAGGGTCGCCTACAATGAGCAGTTCTTC. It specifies CASTEEARVAYNEQFF.

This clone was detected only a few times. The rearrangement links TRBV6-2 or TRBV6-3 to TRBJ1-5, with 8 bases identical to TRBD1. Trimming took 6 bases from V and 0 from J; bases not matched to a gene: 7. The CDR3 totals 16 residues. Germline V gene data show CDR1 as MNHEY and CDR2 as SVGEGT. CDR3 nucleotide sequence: TGTGCCAGCAGCGGGGGACAGGCGTATAGCAATCAGCCCCAGCATTTT. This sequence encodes CASSGGQAYSNQPQHF.

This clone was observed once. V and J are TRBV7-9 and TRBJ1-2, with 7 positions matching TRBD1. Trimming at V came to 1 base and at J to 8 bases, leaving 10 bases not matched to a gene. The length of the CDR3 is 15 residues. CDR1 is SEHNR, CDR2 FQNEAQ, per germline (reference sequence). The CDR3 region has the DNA TGTGCCAGCAGCTTAGTAGGCAGGGACAGTGGCGGCTACACCTTC. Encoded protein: CASSLVGRDSGGYTF.

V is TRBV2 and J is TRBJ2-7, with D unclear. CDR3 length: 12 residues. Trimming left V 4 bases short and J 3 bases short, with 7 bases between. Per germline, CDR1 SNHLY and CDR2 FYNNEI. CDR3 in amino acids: CASSGLHYEQYF. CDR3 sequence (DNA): TGTGCCAGCAGTGGACTGCACTACGAGCAGTACTTC.

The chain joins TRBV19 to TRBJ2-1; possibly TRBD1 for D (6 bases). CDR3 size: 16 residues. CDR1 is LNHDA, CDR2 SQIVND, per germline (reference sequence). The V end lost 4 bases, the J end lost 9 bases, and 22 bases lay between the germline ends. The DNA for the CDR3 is TGTGCCAGTAGTACCCTAACAGGGTCTGGATCGGGTGAGCAGTTCTTC. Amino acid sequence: CASSTLTGSGSGEQFF.

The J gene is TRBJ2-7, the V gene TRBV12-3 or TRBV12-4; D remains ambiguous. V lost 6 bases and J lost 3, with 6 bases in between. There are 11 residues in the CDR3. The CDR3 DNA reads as TGTGCCAGCAGCCGCTACTACGAGCAGTACTTC. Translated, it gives CASSRYYEQYF.

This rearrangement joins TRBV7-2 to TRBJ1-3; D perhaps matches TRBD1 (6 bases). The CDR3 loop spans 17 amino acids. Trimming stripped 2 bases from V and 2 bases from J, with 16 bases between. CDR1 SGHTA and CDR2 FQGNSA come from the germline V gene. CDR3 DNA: TGTGCCAGCAGCTTATATTTTCTGGGGGCCACTGGAAACACCATATATTTT. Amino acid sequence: CASSLYFLGATGNTIYF.

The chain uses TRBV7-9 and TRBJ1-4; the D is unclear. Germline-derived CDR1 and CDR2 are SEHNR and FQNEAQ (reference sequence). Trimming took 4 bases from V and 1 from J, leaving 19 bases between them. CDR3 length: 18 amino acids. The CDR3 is CASSWPWRSPVTNEKLFF. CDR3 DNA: TGTGCCAGCAGCTGGCCGTGGAGGTCCCCTGTAACTAATGAAAAACTGTTTTTT.

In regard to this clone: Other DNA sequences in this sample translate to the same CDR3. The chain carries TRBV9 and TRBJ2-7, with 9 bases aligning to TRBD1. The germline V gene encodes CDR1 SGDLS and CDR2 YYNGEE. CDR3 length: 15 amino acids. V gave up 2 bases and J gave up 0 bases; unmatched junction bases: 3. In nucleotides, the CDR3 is TGTGCCAGCAGCGTCGGGACAGGGAGCTCCTACGAGCAGTACTTC. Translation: CASSVGTGSSYEQYF.

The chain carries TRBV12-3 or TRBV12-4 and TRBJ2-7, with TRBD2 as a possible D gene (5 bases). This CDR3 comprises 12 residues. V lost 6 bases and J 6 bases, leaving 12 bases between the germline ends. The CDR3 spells CASSLGRGEQYF. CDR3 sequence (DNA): TGTGCCAGCAGCCTCGGTCGGGGCGAGCAGTACTTC.

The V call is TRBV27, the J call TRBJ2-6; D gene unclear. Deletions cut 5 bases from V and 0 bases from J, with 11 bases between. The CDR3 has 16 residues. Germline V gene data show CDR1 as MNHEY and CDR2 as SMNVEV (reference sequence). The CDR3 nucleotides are TGTGCCAGCAGTAGCCCCCTGAGCTCTGGGGCCAACGTCCTGACTTTC. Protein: CASSSPLSSGANVLTF.

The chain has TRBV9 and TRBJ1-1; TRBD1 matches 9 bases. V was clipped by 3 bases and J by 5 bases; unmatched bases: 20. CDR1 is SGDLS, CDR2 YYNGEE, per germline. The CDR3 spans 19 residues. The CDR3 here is CASSANLRSGDRVFTEAFF. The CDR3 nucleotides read TGTGCCAGCAGCGCGAACCTCCGAAGTGGGGACAGGGTATTTACTGAAGCTTTCTTT.

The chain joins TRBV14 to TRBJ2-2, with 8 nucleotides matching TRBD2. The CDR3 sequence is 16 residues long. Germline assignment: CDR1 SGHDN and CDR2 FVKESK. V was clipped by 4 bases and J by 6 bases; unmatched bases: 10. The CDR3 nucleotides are TGTGCCAGCAGCCTATCGGGGGGGCGCCGGGCCGGGGAGCTGTTTTTT. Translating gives CASSLSGGRRAGELFF.

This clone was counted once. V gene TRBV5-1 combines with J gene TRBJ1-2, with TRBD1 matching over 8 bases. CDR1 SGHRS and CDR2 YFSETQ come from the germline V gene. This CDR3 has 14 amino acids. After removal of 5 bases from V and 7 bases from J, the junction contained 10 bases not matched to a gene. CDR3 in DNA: TGCGCCAGCAGTCCGTTGACAGGGGAGGGTGGCTACACCTTC. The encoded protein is CASSPLTGEGGYTF.

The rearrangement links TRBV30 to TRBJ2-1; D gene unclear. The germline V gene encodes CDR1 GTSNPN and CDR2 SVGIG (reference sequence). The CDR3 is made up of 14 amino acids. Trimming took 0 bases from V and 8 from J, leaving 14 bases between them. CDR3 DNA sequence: TGTGCCTGGAGTGTGCTACTACTGGTCGATGAGCAGTTCTTC. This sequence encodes CAWSVLLLVDEQFF.

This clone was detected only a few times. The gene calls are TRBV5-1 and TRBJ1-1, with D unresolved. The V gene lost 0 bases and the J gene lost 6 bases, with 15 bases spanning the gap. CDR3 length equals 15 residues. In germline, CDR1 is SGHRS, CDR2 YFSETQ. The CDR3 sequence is CASSLAGRSIAEAFF. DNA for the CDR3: TGCGCCAGCAGCTTGGCCGGCAGGTCGATCGCTGAAGCTTTCTTT.

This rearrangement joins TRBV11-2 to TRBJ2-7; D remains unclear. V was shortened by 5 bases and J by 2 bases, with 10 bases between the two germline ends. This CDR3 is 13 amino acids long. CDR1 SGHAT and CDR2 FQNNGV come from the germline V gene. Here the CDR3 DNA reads TGTGCCAGCAGCAAACGGTCGCCCTACGAGCAGTACTTC. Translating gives CASSKRSPYEQYF.

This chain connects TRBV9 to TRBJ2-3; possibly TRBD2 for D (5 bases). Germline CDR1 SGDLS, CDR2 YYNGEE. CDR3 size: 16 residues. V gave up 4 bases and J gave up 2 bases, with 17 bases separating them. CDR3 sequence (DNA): TGTGCCAGCAGCACAAACGGGCTAGCCCTCACAGATACGCAGTATTTT. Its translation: CASSTNGLALTDTQYF.

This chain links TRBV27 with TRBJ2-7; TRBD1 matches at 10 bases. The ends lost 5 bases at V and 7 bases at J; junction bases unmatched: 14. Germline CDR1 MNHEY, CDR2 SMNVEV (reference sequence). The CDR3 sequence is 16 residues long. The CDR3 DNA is TGTGCCAGCAGTCCGACAGGGGGCGTTAGAACCCCTGAGCAGTACTTC. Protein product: CASSPTGGVRTPEQYF.

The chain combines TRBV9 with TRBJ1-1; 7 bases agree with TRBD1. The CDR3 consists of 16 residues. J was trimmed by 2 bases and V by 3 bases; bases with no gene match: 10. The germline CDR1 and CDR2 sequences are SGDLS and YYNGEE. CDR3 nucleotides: TGTGCCAGCAGCGCAAGGGACAGCTTCAGTAACACTGAAGCTTTCTTT. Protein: CASSARDSFSNTEAFF.

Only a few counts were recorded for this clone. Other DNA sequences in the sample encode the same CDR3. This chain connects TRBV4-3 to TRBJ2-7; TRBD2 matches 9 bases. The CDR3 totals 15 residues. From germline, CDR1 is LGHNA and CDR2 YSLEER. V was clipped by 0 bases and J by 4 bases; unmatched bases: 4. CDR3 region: CASSQDLAGPYEQYF. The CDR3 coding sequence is TGCGCCAGCAGCCAAGACCTAGCGGGACCTTACGAGCAGTACTTC.